Listed here is a single T cell receptor beta chain. These data originate in a study of blood T cell repertoires in COVID-19. Study-level background: PBMCs, B-cell-depleted T cells, or T cells were the source of the cDNA or gDNA that made up the material.

Under the authors' procedure: Reference gene primers were amplified, and this amplification served to estimate nucleated cell counts. This table comes from immunoSEQ multiplex PCR, and its TCRdb copy is limited to in-frame clones, with some not included. V and J calls and clone size are given by that table; D and trimming were obtained from the DNA. The data contain about 320,000 clones, approximately 88% of them seen just once; the ten biggest clones take up 5% to 7%. This CDR3 region has 15 residues. J gave up 2 bases and V 3 bases, and 0 bases lay outside the gene matches. Germline CDR1 reads LGHDT; CDR2 reads YNNKEL (reference sequence).

Sequenced: peripheral blood. The receptor's source is a man younger than 30 who had recovered from COVID-19. The chain recombines TRBV3-1 (or the pseudogene TRBV3-2) with TRBJ2-7; 14 nucleotides align to TRBD2. The CDR3 bases are TGTGCCAGCAGCCAGGGACTAGCGGGAGCCTACGAGCAGTACTTC. As protein: CASSQGLAGAYEQYF.